Reported below is one T cell receptor beta chain. Its ends do not fully match the called genes, so a read error is possible. The sample is drawn from a study of blood T cell repertoires in COVID-19. Germline V lookup: CDR1 SNHLY, CDR2 FYNNEI. The CDR3 runs to 14 residues. Participants' own reports of clinical history determined their cohort assignment. Among Cohort 3 donors, those recovered had two negative PCRs, clearance, or symptom resolution. In the original workflow: From reference gene primer amplification, estimates of nucleated cell counts were derived. Using immunoSEQ multiplex PCR, the repertoire was profiled, and TCRdb retains in-frame clones only, with some absent. V and J calls and clone size are those listed in that table; D and trimming were worked out from the DNA. There are 200,000 to 250,000 clones in the sample; 75% to 85% occur only once, and nearly 9.5% lies in the top ten.

This sequence originates from a man aged 40-50 years who had recovered from COVID-19. V usage is TRBV2 and J usage is TRBJ2-1; 10 positions match TRBD1. The sequenced sample was PBMCs or T cells enriched from blood (not recorded which). CDR3 coding DNA: TGTGCCAGCCGTGATGGACAGGGGGGAAATGAGCAGTTCTTC. This encodes CASRDGQGGNEQFF.